This T cell receptor beta chain stems from a study of cytomegalovirus exposure and HLA in healthy donors. 13 Jbeta primers and 60 Vbeta primers were used for the PCR. TCRdb's table, derived via immunoSEQ multiplex PCR, lists solely in-frame clones and lacks some. Of 210,000 or so clones listed, around 80% were seen once; the top ten hold around 0.44%. Findings and limits, study-wide: A later analysis found that most CMV-associated TCR beta chains appeared HLA-restricted.

About this clone: Its matching antigen is unknown.

There are 14 residues in the CDR3. V was cut by 4 bases and J by 9 bases, with 19 bases left in between. CDR1 and CDR2 from the germline V gene are SGHTS and YDEGEE. The source of this sequence is a boy younger than 18 in good health and CMV-seronegative. The V call is TRBV5-8, the J call TRBJ1-2, with a possible D match to TRBD1 (5 bases). The sequenced sample was PBMCs. In DNA, the CDR3 is TGTGCCAGCAGCCCGCGGCAGGGAAGGTCTAGCTACACCTTC. Protein sequence: CASSPRQGRSSYTF.